This TCR beta chain was sequenced in a study of blood T cell repertoires in COVID-19. Study as a whole: Spain, Italy and the United States supplied samples that represented acute and convalescent COVID-19.

Using immunoSEQ multiplex PCR, the repertoire was profiled, and TCRdb retains in-frame clones only, with some absent. The sample holds over 25,000 clones, more than 75% seen once. Trimming stripped 3 bases from V and 5 bases from J, with 14 bases between. The CDR3 runs to 14 residues. Looked up from germline, CDR1 is MGHRA and CDR2 is YSYEKL. The sequenced material came from peripheral blood. This sequence joins TRBV4-1 and TRBJ2-7, with a tentative D call TRBD1 (5 bases). The receptor's source is a human donor in a cohort sampled during active COVID-19. The donor label of this sample is uncertain. The CDR3 DNA reads TGCGCCAGCAGCCAGGGTAAACAGGTCCACGAGCAGTACTTC. Translation: CASSQGKQVHEQYF.